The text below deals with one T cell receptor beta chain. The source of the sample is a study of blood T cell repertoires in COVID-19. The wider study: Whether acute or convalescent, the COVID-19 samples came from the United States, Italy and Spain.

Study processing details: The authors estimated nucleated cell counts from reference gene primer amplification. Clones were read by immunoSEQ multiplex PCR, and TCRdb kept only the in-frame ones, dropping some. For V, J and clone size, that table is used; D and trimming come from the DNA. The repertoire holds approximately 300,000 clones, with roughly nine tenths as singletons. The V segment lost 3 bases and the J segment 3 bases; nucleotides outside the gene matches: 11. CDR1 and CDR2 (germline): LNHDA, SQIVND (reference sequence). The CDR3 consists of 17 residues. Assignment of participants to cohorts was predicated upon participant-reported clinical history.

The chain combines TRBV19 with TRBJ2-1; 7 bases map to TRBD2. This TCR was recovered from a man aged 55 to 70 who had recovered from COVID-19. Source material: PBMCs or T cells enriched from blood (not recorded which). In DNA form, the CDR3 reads TGTGCCAGTAGTATCGCCGGCGGCGGGAGTCTCTACAATGAGCAGTTCTTC. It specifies CASSIAGGGSLYNEQFF.